These 5 T cell receptor beta chains share one sample of origin, sequenced in a study of cytomegalovirus exposure and HLA in healthy donors. The PCR contained 60 Vbeta and 13 Jbeta primers. Clones were sequenced by immunoSEQ multiplex PCR, and TCRdb holds only the in-frame ones, with some missing. The table has 130,000 or so clones, around 8.5% seen once; the top ten hold 5% to 7%. Sequenced input: PBMCs. These receptors came from a man aged 35 to 55 in good health and CMV-seronegative.

There are a few counts of this clone. V gene TRBV2 combines with J gene TRBJ2-7, with 12 bases identical to TRBD2. The V gene's germline CDR1 is SNHLY and CDR2 FYNNEI. The CDR3 has 15 residues. V was pared by 6 bases and J by 2 bases, with 5 bases of the junction left unmatched. The CDR3 bases are TGTGCCAGCAGCCTCCTAGCGGGGGGGCCCTACGAGCAGTACTTC. Translating gives CASSLLAGGPYEQYF.

V gene TRBV6-1 combines with J gene TRBJ2-1; possible D gene TRBD1, 6 bases. There are 15 residues in the CDR3. Trimming shortened V by 0 bases and J by 7 bases, and 13 bases separated the two germline ends. Looked up from germline, CDR1 is MNHNS and CDR2 is SASEGT. The CDR3 DNA is TGTGCCAGCAGTGAAGCACAGGGAGCGTTGAATGAGCAGTTCTTC. Protein product: CASSEAQGALNEQFF.

V gene TRBV4-1 combines with J gene TRBJ1-5, with D unclear. CDR3 length: 15 residues. In germline, CDR1 is MGHRA, CDR2 YSYEKL. Trimming stripped 4 bases from V and 4 bases from J, with 14 bases between. The CDR3 here is CASSPDGGPNQPQHF. The CDR3 DNA sequence: TGCGCCAGCAGCCCAGATGGAGGTCCGAATCAGCCCCAGCATTTT.

The rearrangement uses TRBV7-9 and TRBJ2-7, with a tentative D call TRBD2 (6 bases). V dropped 8 bases and J dropped 3 bases, with 14 bases sitting between them. The CDR3 runs to 13 residues. Germline V gene sequence: CDR1 SEHNR, CDR2 FQNEAQ (reference sequence). The CDR3 DNA reads TGTGCCAGCTCCCGGGACTCCCGCTACGAGCAGTACTTC. It encodes CASSRDSRYEQYF.

CDR3 bases: TGTGCTAGTGGTTTGGTCGGCGGTAACTATGGCTACACCTTC. Translated: CASGLVGGNYGYTF. The genes are TRBV12-5 and TRBJ1-2, with unresolved D. Trimming left V 0 bases short and J 1 base short, with 6 bases between. Germline V gene lookup returns CDR1 LGHNT and CDR2 FRNRAP. There are 14 residues in the CDR3.